The rows below give T cell receptor beta chains drawn from one sample of a study of blood T cell repertoires in COVID-19. Data came from immunoSEQ multiplex PCR; TCRdb stores just in-frame clones and leaves some out. This table holds about 8,300 clones, approximately 88% found once. Specimen: peripheral blood. These TCRs come from a human donor in a cohort sampled during active COVID-19. Both conserved end residues are part of each CDR3. Each record gives: V gene, J gene, D gene, CDR3 length, clone size, CDR3 DNA, CDR3 protein. The D gene is left open where the match is weak. A row's size may be missing; if present it is once, few, many or a size class.

V gene: TRBV15; J gene: TRBJ2-1; D gene: -; CDR3 length: 14; clone size: few; CDR3 DNA: TGTGCCACCAGCAGCGTGCTCGCTACGGATGAGCAGTTCTTC; CDR3 protein: CATSSVLATDEQFF
V gene: TRBV7-9; J gene: TRBJ1-6; D gene: -; CDR3 length: 12; clone size: -; CDR3 DNA: TGTGCCAGCAGCGGGGCGGATTTGCCCCTCCACTTT; CDR3 protein: CASSGADLPLHF
V gene: TRBV5-1; J gene: TRBJ2-2; D gene: TRBD1; CDR3 length: 15; clone size: -; CDR3 DNA: TGCGCCAGCAGCTTGGGGGGACAGGGCACCGGGGAGCTGTTTTTT; CDR3 protein: CASSLGGQGTGELFF
V gene: TRBV6-6; J gene: TRBJ2-3; D gene: TRBD1; CDR3 length: 15; clone size: few; CDR3 DNA: TGTGCCAGCAGTTCTCCGGGACAGGGGTCAAATACGCAGTATTTT; CDR3 protein: CASSSPGQGSNTQYF
V gene: TRBV11-2; J gene: TRBJ1-1; D gene: -; CDR3 length: 14; clone size: -; CDR3 DNA: TGTGCCAGCAGCCCCCCCCGAGGGGGAACTGAAGCTTTCTTT; CDR3 protein: CASSPPRGGTEAFF
V gene: TRBV11-2; J gene: TRBJ2-7; D gene: TRBD2; CDR3 length: 16; clone size: -; CDR3 DNA: TGTGCCAGCAGCTTAGAGGCTGCGGGAGGCTCCTACGAGCAGTACTTC; CDR3 protein: CASSLEAAGGSYEQYF
V gene: TRBV5-4; J gene: TRBJ2-3; D gene: -; CDR3 length: 15; clone size: -; CDR3 DNA: TGTGCCAGCAGCTCCCCCCACAGCTTCACAGATACGCAGTATTTT; CDR3 protein: CASSSPHSFTDTQYF
V gene: TRBV7-9; J gene: TRBJ2-7; D gene: -; CDR3 length: 14; clone size: -; CDR3 DNA: TGTGCCAGCAGCTTATACGGCGGGACTGATGAGCAGTACTTC; CDR3 protein: CASSLYGGTDEQYF
V gene: TRBV29-1; J gene: TRBJ2-1; D gene: TRBD2; CDR3 length: 14; clone size: -; CDR3 DNA: TGCAGCGTTGATCTAGCGGGCGGGGCGAATGAGCAGTTCTTC; CDR3 protein: CSVDLAGGANEQFF
V gene: TRBV19; J gene: TRBJ2-7; D gene: TRBD1; CDR3 length: 14; clone size: -; CDR3 DNA: TGTGCCAGTAGTTTTGGGACAGGGAGCCACGAGCAGTACTTC; CDR3 protein: CASSFGTGSHEQYF
V gene: TRBV5-6; J gene: TRBJ1-2; D gene: -; CDR3 length: 14; clone size: -; CDR3 DNA: TGTGCCAGCAGCTTGGACTTGAGGCCTCATGGCTACACCTTC; CDR3 protein: CASSLDLRPHGYTF
V gene: TRBV19; J gene: TRBJ2-7; D gene: -; CDR3 length: 14; clone size: -; CDR3 DNA: TGTGCCAGTAGTATATTCGGGGGTGACAACGAGCAGTACTTC; CDR3 protein: CASSIFGGDNEQYF
V gene: TRBV4-1; J gene: TRBJ2-7; D gene: TRBD2; CDR3 length: 13; clone size: -; CDR3 DNA: TGCGCCAGCAGCCAGGTCCTAGCGGGAGATACGTACTTC; CDR3 protein: CASSQVLAGDTYF
V gene: TRBV29-1; J gene: TRBJ2-6; D gene: -; CDR3 length: 14; clone size: few; CDR3 DNA: TGCAGCGTTGACCCGGGGAATGGGGCCAACGTCCTGACTTTC; CDR3 protein: CSVDPGNGANVLTF
V gene: TRBV7-9; J gene: TRBJ2-7; D gene: -; CDR3 length: 14; clone size: -; CDR3 DNA: TGTGCCAGCACCCTCGGACAGTTGACCTACGAGCAGTACTTC; CDR3 protein: CASTLGQLTYEQYF
V gene: TRBV18; J gene: TRBJ1-1; D gene: TRBD1; CDR3 length: 15; clone size: -; CDR3 DNA: TGTGCCAGCTCAATCACAGGGGGCGTGAACACTGAAGCTTTCTTT; CDR3 protein: CASSITGGVNTEAFF
V gene: TRBV29-1; J gene: TRBJ2-5; D gene: TRBD2; CDR3 length: 16; clone size: -; CDR3 DNA: TGCAGCGTTGAAGTACTAGCGGGAGGTTGGGTAGAGACCCAGTACTTC; CDR3 protein: CSVEVLAGGWVETQYF
V gene: TRBV5-1; J gene: TRBJ2-2; D gene: -; CDR3 length: 15; clone size: once; CDR3 DNA: TGCGCCAGCAGCTTGGGCGGGATTAACACCGGGGAGCTGTTTTTT; CDR3 protein: CASSLGGINTGELFF
V gene: TRBV5-1; J gene: TRBJ2-2; D gene: TRBD2; CDR3 length: 17; clone size: -; CDR3 DNA: TGCGCCAGCAGCTTGGAGGGACTAGCGGGAGGCCCCGGGGAGCTGTTTTTT; CDR3 protein: CASSLEGLAGGPGELFF
V gene: TRBV18; J gene: TRBJ2-2; D gene: TRBD1; CDR3 length: 16; clone size: -; CDR3 DNA: TGTGCCAGCTCACCCCGGACAGGGCCGAACACCGGGGAGCTGTTTTTT; CDR3 protein: CASSPRTGPNTGELFF
V gene: TRBV27; J gene: TRBJ2-5; D gene: TRBD2; CDR3 length: 14; clone size: -; CDR3 DNA: TGTGCCAGCAGACTTGGGCGGGGGTGGGAGACCCAGTACTTC; CDR3 protein: CASRLGRGWETQYF
V gene: TRBV27; J gene: TRBJ2-5; D gene: TRBD1; CDR3 length: 15; clone size: -; CDR3 DNA: TGTGCCAGCAGTTCGACAGGGGGGTCTCAAGAGACCCAGTACTTC; CDR3 protein: CASSSTGGSQETQYF
V gene: TRBV28; J gene: TRBJ2-1; D gene: TRBD2; CDR3 length: 16; clone size: -; CDR3 DNA: TGTGCCAGCAGTTTATCCCGACTAGCCTCCTACAATGAGCAGTTCTTC; CDR3 protein: CASSLSRLASYNEQFF
V gene: TRBV3-1/TRBV3-2; J gene: TRBJ2-7; D gene: -; CDR3 length: 12; clone size: few; CDR3 DNA: TGTGCCAGCAGCCAAGAGGCGCGGGAGCAGTACTTC; CDR3 protein: CASSQEAREQYF
V gene: TRBV11-3; J gene: TRBJ1-2; D gene: TRBD1; CDR3 length: 13; clone size: -; CDR3 DNA: TGTGCCAGCAGCCTAACAGGGGGCTATGGCTACACCTTC; CDR3 protein: CASSLTGGYGYTF
V gene: TRBV6-4; J gene: TRBJ2-2; D gene: -; CDR3 length: 13; clone size: -; CDR3 DNA: TGTGCCAGCAGTCGAGCGGGCACCGGGGAGCTGTTTTTT; CDR3 protein: CASSRAGTGELFF
V gene: TRBV29-1; J gene: TRBJ2-1; D gene: TRBD2; CDR3 length: 15; clone size: few; CDR3 DNA: TGCAGCGTTGAAGATGACCAGCGGGGGGGAGTCGAGCAGTTCTTC; CDR3 protein: CSVEDDQRGGVEQFF
V gene: TRBV3-1/TRBV3-2; J gene: TRBJ2-4; D gene: -; CDR3 length: 14; clone size: -; CDR3 DNA: TGTGCCAGCAGCCATACCGGGACTCAGAACATTCAGTACTTC; CDR3 protein: CASSHTGTQNIQYF
V gene: TRBV9; J gene: TRBJ2-3; D gene: -; CDR3 length: 16; clone size: -; CDR3 DNA: TGTGCCAGCAGCCCCCGTGGTTTCACTAGCACAGATACGCAGTATTTT; CDR3 protein: CASSPRGFTSTDTQYF
V gene: TRBV28; J gene: TRBJ1-1; D gene: -; CDR3 length: 15; clone size: -; CDR3 DNA: TGTGCCAGCAGTTTATCACGGGGTTGGGACACTGAAGCTTTCTTT; CDR3 protein: CASSLSRGWDTEAFF
V gene: TRBV2; J gene: TRBJ1-4; D gene: -; CDR3 length: 11; clone size: -; CDR3 DNA: TGTGCCAGCAGTACAGCATGGGAGGTTCTATTT; CDR3 protein: CASSTAWEVLF
V gene: TRBV7-9; J gene: TRBJ2-5; D gene: -; CDR3 length: 16; clone size: -; CDR3 DNA: TGTGCCAGCAGCTACCAGGGTACCCCCTCACAAGAGACCCAGTACTTC; CDR3 protein: CASSYQGTPSQETQYF
V gene: TRBV4-1; J gene: TRBJ2-5; D gene: -; CDR3 length: 15; clone size: -; CDR3 DNA: TGCGCCAGCAGCCAAGAGTCGAGGGATAAAGAGACCCAGTACTTC; CDR3 protein: CASSQESRDKETQYF
V gene: TRBV28; J gene: TRBJ2-7; D gene: TRBD2; CDR3 length: 16; clone size: -; CDR3 DNA: TGTGCCAGCAACCCCTTAGCGGGGGCTGGCGAGGACGAGCAGTACTTC; CDR3 protein: CASNPLAGAGEDEQYF
V gene: TRBV18; J gene: TRBJ2-3; D gene: -; CDR3 length: 11; clone size: -; CDR3 DNA: TGTGCCAGCTCAATCGGAGATACGCAGTATTTT; CDR3 protein: CASSIGDTQYF
V gene: TRBV2; J gene: TRBJ2-7; D gene: TRBD1; CDR3 length: 14; clone size: -; CDR3 DNA: TGTGCCAGCATGAGATCGGGACAGTCCTACGAGCAGTACTTC; CDR3 protein: CASMRSGQSYEQYF
V gene: TRBV12-3/TRBV12-4; J gene: TRBJ2-7; D gene: TRBD1; CDR3 length: 11; clone size: -; CDR3 DNA: TGTGCCAGCAGCCCAGGGGGAGTAGCGTACTTC; CDR3 protein: CASSPGGVAYF
V gene: TRBV7-9; J gene: TRBJ2-3; D gene: -; CDR3 length: 14; clone size: -; CDR3 DNA: TGTGCCAGCAGCCCCGGCGCTGGGAGGTTTTCGCAGTATTTT; CDR3 protein: CASSPGAGRFSQYF
V gene: TRBV19; J gene: TRBJ1-2; D gene: -; CDR3 length: 12; clone size: -; CDR3 DNA: TGTGCCAGTAATTCAGCTAACTATGGCTACACCTTC; CDR3 protein: CASNSANYGYTF
V gene: TRBV27; J gene: TRBJ2-7; D gene: -; CDR3 length: 14; clone size: -; CDR3 DNA: TGTGCCAGCAGTACCGGACAGCATTCCTACGAGCAGTACTTC; CDR3 protein: CASSTGQHSYEQYF
V gene: TRBV4-2; J gene: TRBJ2-7; D gene: TRBD2; CDR3 length: 15; clone size: -; CDR3 DNA: TGTGCCAGCAGCCAATCTGCTAGCGGGAGTTACGAGCAGTACTTC; CDR3 protein: CASSQSASGSYEQYF
V gene: TRBV28; J gene: TRBJ2-7; D gene: TRBD2; CDR3 length: 15; clone size: -; CDR3 DNA: TGTGCCAGCAGTTTATGGGGGGGACTAGCCTACGAGCAGTACTTC; CDR3 protein: CASSLWGGLAYEQYF
V gene: TRBV27; J gene: TRBJ2-1; D gene: TRBD1; CDR3 length: 15; clone size: -; CDR3 DNA: TGTGCCAGCAGTTTATCAGGGACAGGGATCAATGAGCAGTTCTTC; CDR3 protein: CASSLSGTGINEQFF
V gene: TRBV5-1; J gene: TRBJ2-3; D gene: -; CDR3 length: 12; clone size: -; CDR3 DNA: TGCGCCAGCAGCTTATTACTGGATACGCAGTATTTT; CDR3 protein: CASSLLLDTQYF
V gene: TRBV27; J gene: TRBJ2-7; D gene: -; CDR3 length: 14; clone size: -; CDR3 DNA: TGTGCCAGCAGTGTCGCAGGGGGGCCCTACGAGCAGTACTTC; CDR3 protein: CASSVAGGPYEQYF
V gene: TRBV27; J gene: TRBJ2-7; D gene: -; CDR3 length: 13; clone size: -; CDR3 DNA: TGTGCCAGCAGTCCTGGACAGTTCTACGAGCAGTACTTC; CDR3 protein: CASSPGQFYEQYF
V gene: TRBV19; J gene: TRBJ2-7; D gene: TRBD1; CDR3 length: 14; clone size: -; CDR3 DNA: TGTGCCACTCACCCTCGGGGGACAGGGAGTGAGCAGTACTTC; CDR3 protein: CATHPRGTGSEQYF
V gene: TRBV4-1; J gene: TRBJ2-3; D gene: -; CDR3 length: 16; clone size: -; CDR3 DNA: TGCGCCAGCAGCCAAGATCCCGCAGGGAACGCAGATACGCAGTATTTT; CDR3 protein: CASSQDPAGNADTQYF